Listed here are 20 T cell receptor beta chains from one sample, sequenced in a study of blood T cell repertoires in COVID-19. The data were produced by immunoSEQ multiplex PCR, yet TCRdb's version contains in-frame clones alone and is incomplete. The data contain some 150,000 clones, around 80% of them seen just once; the ten biggest clones take up approximately 4.5%. Material for sequencing was peripheral blood. These receptor sequences come from a woman older than 75 with active or convalescent COVID-19.

The chain recombines TRBV4-1 with TRBJ1-2; weak D call: TRBD1 (6 bases). The CDR3 is 16 amino acids. CDR1 is MGHRA and CDR2 is YSYEKL in the germline V gene. The V end lost 1 base, the J end lost 4 bases, and 16 bases lay between the germline ends. The CDR3 is CASSQAAGQKVYGYTF. CDR3 coding DNA: TGCGCCAGCAGCCAAGCCGCCGGACAGAAAGTCTATGGCTACACCTTC.

This rearrangement joins TRBV18 to TRBJ1-2, with no clear D. V was cut by 1 base and J by 7 bases, with 10 bases left in between. This CDR3 spans 13 amino acids. The germline CDR1 and CDR2 sequences are KGHSH and LQKENI. CDR3 bases: TGTGCCAGCTCACCACGGGAGTTTGCTGGCTACACCTTC. It codes for CASSPREFAGYTF.

The chain has TRBV6-2 or TRBV6-3 and TRBJ2-7, with 7 nucleotides matching TRBD1. CDR3 length equals 15 residues. With 6 bases clipped from V and 7 bases from J, the junction kept 15 bases outside the gene matches. The germline V gene encodes CDR1 MNHEY and CDR2 SVGEGT. The DNA for the CDR3 is TGTGCCAGCAGCTCCGGACAGGTTGGGGAAGGGGAGCAGTACTTC. Protein sequence: CASSSGQVGEGEQYF.

The chain is built from TRBV27 and TRBJ2-1, with TRBD1 identical over 11 bases. This CDR3 has 14 residues. Trimming cost V 6 bases and J 10 bases; bases outside gene matches: 8. Germline lookup yields CDR1 MNHEY and CDR2 SMNVEV (reference sequence). The CDR3 DNA reads as TGTGCCAGCAGCCCTCTCGGACAGGGGGCGGAGCAGTTCTTC. It specifies CASSPLGQGAEQFF.

The gene calls are TRBV2 and TRBJ1-5; D uncertain. Per germline, CDR1 SNHLY and CDR2 FYNNEI. This CDR3 comprises 13 residues. Trimming left V 6 bases short and J 3 bases short, with 9 bases between. The CDR3 DNA reads TGTGCCAGCAGGGGTGAGGACAATCAGCCCCAGCATTTT. It specifies CASRGEDNQPQHF.

The J gene is TRBJ2-7, the V gene TRBV6-1; a weak D match, TRBD1 (5 bases). The CDR3 has 15 residues. Trimming removed 0 bases from V and 2 bases from J, with 11 bases in between. CDR1 is MNHNS and CDR2 is SASEGT in the germline V gene. CDR3 sequence: CASSEAHPGPYEQYF. As DNA, the CDR3 is TGTGCCAGCAGTGAAGCGCATCCAGGGCCCTACGAGCAGTACTTC.

This clone has more than one count but fewer than ten. V and J are TRBV7-8 and TRBJ2-2; a weak D match, TRBD1 (6 bases). CDR3 length equals 16 residues. Germline V gene data show CDR1 as SGHVS and CDR2 as FQNEAQ. The germline V and J ends were trimmed by 7 bases and 6 bases, with 21 bases remaining between them. This CDR3 reads CASKGSRGERSGELFF. The CDR3 bases are TGTGCCAGCAAGGGATCCAGGGGCGAACGGTCCGGGGAGCTGTTTTTT.

The chain employs TRBV7-3 and TRBJ2-3, with TRBD1 matching over 9 bases. This CDR3 has 15 residues. The V segment lost 3 bases and the J segment 3 bases; nucleotides outside the gene matches: 4. From germline, CDR1 is SGHTA and CDR2 FQGTGA. The CDR3 DNA follows: TGTGCCAGCAGCTTTACAGGGGGCCCGACAGATACGCAGTATTTT. The encoded protein is CASSFTGGPTDTQYF.

This sequence joins TRBV19 and TRBJ1-5; 7 nucleotides align to TRBD1. Germline V gives CDR1 LNHDA, CDR2 SQIVND (reference sequence). The CDR3 totals 15 residues. J was trimmed by 9 bases and V by 1 base; bases with no gene match: 9. DNA for the CDR3: TGTGCCAGTAGTATAGTTGGACAGGCTCCTGGGCCCCAGCATTTT. Protein product: CASSIVGQAPGPQHF.

Only a few counts were recorded for this clone. The chain uses TRBV2 and TRBJ1-2; D gene unclear. Trimming cost V 6 bases and J 4 bases, with 18 bases left between them. Germline assignment: CDR1 SNHLY and CDR2 FYNNEI. CDR3 size: 15 residues. CDR3 sequence: CASSPTPWAGYGYTF. The CDR3 bases are TGTGCCAGCAGCCCCACCCCCTGGGCTGGCTATGGCTACACCTTC.

V usage is TRBV3-1 (or the pseudogene TRBV3-2) and J usage is TRBJ1-2; unclear D gene. Trimming removed 4 bases from V and 3 bases from J, with 12 bases in between. CDR1 and CDR2 from the germline V gene are LGHDT and YNNKEL (reference sequence). The CDR3 has 14 amino acids. CDR3 sequence: CASSRGVGDYGYTF. The CDR3 DNA sequence: TGTGCCAGCAGCCGAGGCGTCGGGGACTATGGCTACACCTTC.

V and J are TRBV5-4 and TRBJ1-3, with D unclear. The CDR3 has 15 residues. Germline V gene data show CDR1 as SGHNT and CDR2 as YYREEE (reference sequence). Trimming shortened V by 0 bases and J by 0 bases, and 7 bases separated the two germline ends. The CDR3 nucleotides read TGTGCCAGCAGCTTGGTCGCAGGCTCTGGAAACACCATATATTTT. Its protein is CASSLVAGSGNTIYF.

The chain has TRBV2 and TRBJ1-1; 7 bases match TRBD1. Looked up from germline, CDR1 is SNHLY and CDR2 is FYNNEI. The CDR3 has 14 residues. V was pared by 7 bases and J by 5 bases, with 10 bases of the junction left unmatched. CDR3 loop: CASIDRAYGTEAFF. The CDR3 bases are TGTGCCAGCATCGACAGGGCGTACGGTACTGAAGCTTTCTTT.

The chain employs TRBV9 and TRBJ2-1; a possible D gene is TRBD1 (6 bases). The CDR3 runs to 17 residues. The germline V and J ends were trimmed by 0 bases and 9 bases, with 22 bases remaining between them. Germline CDR1 and CDR2: SGDLS and YYNGEE. The CDR3 DNA is TGTGCCAGCAGCGTAGCTTCTCGATGGGGACAAATCAGTGAGCAGTTCTTC. The encoded protein is CASSVASRWGQISEQFF.

This clone showed up just a few times. V and J are TRBV6-6 and TRBJ1-3; 7 bases line up with TRBD1. V shed 5 bases, J shed 0 bases, and the junction held 10 bases outside the gene matches. The germline gives CDR1 MNHNY, CDR2 SVGAGI (reference sequence). CDR3 length equals 17 residues. The CDR3 is CASSLQGGGISGNTIYF. The DNA of the CDR3 is TGTGCCAGCAGTCTCCAAGGGGGCGGAATCTCTGGAAACACCATATATTTT.

The chain links TRBV12-3 or TRBV12-4 to TRBJ1-3; D uncertain. The CDR3 spans 13 residues. V lost 7 bases to trimming and J lost 4 bases, with 11 bases between them. The CDR3 nucleotides are TGTGCCAGCAACACTCCAGGAGGAAACACCATATATTTT. The encoded protein is CASNTPGGNTIYF.

The table lists this clone with a few counts. The chain joins TRBV5-1 to TRBJ1-2, with TRBD1 matching over 10 bases. Germline assignment: CDR1 SGHRS and CDR2 YFSETQ. With 4 bases clipped from V and 6 bases from J, the junction kept 6 bases outside the gene matches. This CDR3 spans 14 amino acids. CDR3 DNA: TGCGCCAGCAGCCCACGACAGGGGGCGGATGGCTACACCTTC. Its protein is CASSPRQGADGYTF.

The chain has TRBV7-9 and TRBJ1-2; 10 bases fit TRBD1. The CDR3 covers 15 residues. J was trimmed by 0 bases and V by 5 bases; bases with no gene match: 3. The V gene's germline CDR1 is SEHNR and CDR2 FQNEAQ (reference sequence). The CDR3: CASSRGTGANYGYTF. The CDR3 DNA reads as TGTGCCAGCAGCAGGGGGACAGGGGCTAACTATGGCTACACCTTC.

V gene TRBV2 combines with J gene TRBJ2-3; TRBD2 matches at 14 bases. Germline CDR1 SNHLY, CDR2 FYNNEI. This CDR3 comprises 17 residues. V gave up 6 bases and J gave up 2 bases; unmatched junction bases: 7. CDR3 sequence (DNA): TGTGCCAGCAGAAAACGGGGACTAGCGGGGGTCACAGATACGCAGTATTTT. Protein: CASRKRGLAGVTDTQYF.

The gene calls are TRBV6-1 and TRBJ1-2; D is undetermined. From germline, CDR1 is MNHNS and CDR2 SASEGT. This CDR3 region has 14 residues. The germline V and J ends were trimmed by 1 base and 5 bases, with 11 bases remaining between them. The CDR3 protein is CASSEVRRSYGYTF. The CDR3 coding sequence is TGTGCCAGCAGTGAAGTTCGCAGATCGTATGGCTACACCTTC.